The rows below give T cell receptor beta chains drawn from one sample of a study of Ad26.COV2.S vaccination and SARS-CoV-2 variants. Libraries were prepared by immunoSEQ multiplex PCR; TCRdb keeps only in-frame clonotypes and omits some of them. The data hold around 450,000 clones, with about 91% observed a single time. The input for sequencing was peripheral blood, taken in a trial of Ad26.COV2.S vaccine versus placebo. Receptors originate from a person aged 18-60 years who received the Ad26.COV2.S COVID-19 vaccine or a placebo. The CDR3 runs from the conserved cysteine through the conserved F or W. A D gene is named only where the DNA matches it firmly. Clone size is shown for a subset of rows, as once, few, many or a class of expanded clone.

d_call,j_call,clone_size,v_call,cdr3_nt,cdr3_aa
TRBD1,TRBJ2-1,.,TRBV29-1,TGCAGCCCCCGGGCCTGGGACAGGGGGGATGAGCAGTTCTTC,CSPRAWDRGDEQFF
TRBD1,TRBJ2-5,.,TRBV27,TGTGCCAGCAGTACAGGGGCGCGGGAGACCCAGTACTTC,CASSTGARETQYF
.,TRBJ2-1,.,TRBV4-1,TGCGCCAGCAGCCCTCGCTCGGGGATTCCCGACAATGAGCAGTTCTTC,CASSPRSGIPDNEQFF
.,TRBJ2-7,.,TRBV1,TGCACCAGCAGCACCCGGGACAAGGAAGAAAACGAGCAGTACTTC,CTSSTRDKEENEQYF
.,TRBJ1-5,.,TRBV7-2,TGTGCCAGCAGCTTGAGACCCCTCGGGGGGCGGGTCATAGATCAGCCCCAGCATTTT,CASSLRPLGGRVIDQPQHF
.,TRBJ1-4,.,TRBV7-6,TGTGCCAGCAGCTTCAATGTGAACCTTAATGAAAAACTGTTTTTT,CASSFNVNLNEKLFF
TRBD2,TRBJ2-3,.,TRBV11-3,TGTGCCAGCAGCCCGCTTGTAGCGGGGATCACAGATACGCAGTATTTT,CASSPLVAGITDTQYF
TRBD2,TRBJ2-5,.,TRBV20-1,TGCAGTGCTAGTGAGGCTAGCGGGTACCAAGAGACCCAGTACTTC,CSASEASGYQETQYF
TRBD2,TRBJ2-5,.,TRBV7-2,TGTGCCAGCAGCCTCGGGCCCCCAGCGGGGGAGACCCAGTACTTC,CASSLGPPAGETQYF
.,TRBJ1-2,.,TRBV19,TGTGCCAGTAATTACTCTCCCGGGTATGGCTACACCTTC,CASNYSPGYGYTF
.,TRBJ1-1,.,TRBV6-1,TGTGCCAGCAGTGAGGGGGTTCCTAGCACTGAAGCTTTCTTT,CASSEGVPSTEAFF
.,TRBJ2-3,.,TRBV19,TGTGCCAGTAGTATCGGTCGGACAGATACGCAGTATTTT,CASSIGRTDTQYF
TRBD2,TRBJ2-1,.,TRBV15,TGTGCCACCAGCAGGACTAGCGGGGGGGGATACAATGAGCAGTTCTTC,CATSRTSGGGYNEQFF
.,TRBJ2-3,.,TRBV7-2,TGTGCCAGCAGCTTGGGGTTGACAGAGGCGCAGTATTTT,CASSLGLTEAQYF
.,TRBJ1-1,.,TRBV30,TGTGCCTGGAGTTACAGGGCGGCGAACACTGAAGCTTTCTTT,CAWSYRAANTEAFF
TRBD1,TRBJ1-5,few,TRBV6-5,TGTGCCAGCTTATACAGGGGTAAGCGGGGTCAGCCCCAGCATTTT,CASLYRGKRGQPQHF
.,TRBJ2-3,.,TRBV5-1,TGCGCCAGCTGGGGTGACGGCACAGATACGCAGTATTTT,CASWGDGTDTQYF
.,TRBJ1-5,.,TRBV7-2,TGTGCCAGCAGCTTGACAGGTAGCAATCAGCCCCAGCATTTT,CASSLTGSNQPQHF
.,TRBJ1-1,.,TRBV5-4,TGTGCCAGCAGCTTTGGGGGGGCCGGGAACACTGAAGCTTTCTTT,CASSFGGAGNTEAFF
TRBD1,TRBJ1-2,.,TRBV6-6,TGTGCCAGCACTCCTTCGGGGGACAGCTATGGCTACACCTTC,CASTPSGDSYGYTF
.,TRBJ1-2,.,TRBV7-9,TGTGCCAGCGGGGGGACATCTAACTATGGCTACACCTTC,CASGGTSNYGYTF
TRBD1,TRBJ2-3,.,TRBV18,TGTGCCAGCTCACCACGGCGGACAGGGGGCACAGATACGCAGTATTTT,CASSPRRTGGTDTQYF
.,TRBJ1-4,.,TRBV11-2,TGTGCCAGCAGTCGTGGGGGAAGCGGTGAAAAACTGTTTTTT,CASSRGGSGEKLFF
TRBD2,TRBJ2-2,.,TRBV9,TGTGCCAGCAGCTCCGGACTAGCGGGGGGAACCGGGGAGCTGTTTTTT,CASSSGLAGGTGELFF
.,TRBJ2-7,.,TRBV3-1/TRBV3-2,TGTGCCAGCAGCCAAGGGGATCCGCGCGAGCAGTACTTC,CASSQGDPREQYF
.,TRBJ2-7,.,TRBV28,TGTGCCAGCCGAGGGGGCTACGAGCAGTACTTC,CASRGGYEQYF
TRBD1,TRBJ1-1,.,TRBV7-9,TGTGCCAGCAGCCAGAAGGGGGCGACGAACACTGAAGCTTTCTTT,CASSQKGATNTEAFF
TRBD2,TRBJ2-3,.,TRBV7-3,TGTGCCAGCAGCCCAGCGGCTAGCGGGAGAACAGATACGCAGTATTTT,CASSPAASGRTDTQYF
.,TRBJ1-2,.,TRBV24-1,TGTGCCACCAGTGATTACCACCATAACTATGGCTACACCTTC,CATSDYHHNYGYTF
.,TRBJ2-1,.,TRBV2,TGTGCCAGCAAGGGCTACAATGAGCAGTTCTTC,CASKGYNEQFF
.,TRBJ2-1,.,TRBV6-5,TGTGCCAGCAGTTACCTTGGCCGGAGTTCCTACAATGAGCAGTTCTTC,CASSYLGRSSYNEQFF
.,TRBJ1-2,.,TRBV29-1,TGCAGCGCAGCAGTGGGGGGCGCGAGTGGCTACACCTTC,CSAAVGGASGYTF
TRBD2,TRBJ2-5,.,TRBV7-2,TGTGCCAGCAGCCTAGCGGGGGGGCCGGAGACCCAGTACTTC,CASSLAGGPETQYF
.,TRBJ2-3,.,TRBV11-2,TGTGCCAGCAGCTTAGACCCGGGACTTCTGGATACGCAGTATTTT,CASSLDPGLLDTQYF
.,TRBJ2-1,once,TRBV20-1,TGCAGTGCTAGTGTCAATGAGCAGTTCTTC,CSASVNEQFF
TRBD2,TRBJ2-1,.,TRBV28,TGTGCCAGCAGTGGCCCTCTCGCGGGAGGCAATGAGCAGTTCTTC,CASSGPLAGGNEQFF
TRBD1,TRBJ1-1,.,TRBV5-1,TGCGCCAGCAGCTCGGGACAGATGAACACTGAAGCTTTCTTT,CASSSGQMNTEAFF
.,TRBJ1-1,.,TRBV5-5,TGTGCCAGCAGCTTGGTAGGCGACACTGAAGCTTTCTTT,CASSLVGDTEAFF
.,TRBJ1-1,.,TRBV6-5,TGTGCCAGCAGTTACTCCAGGACGGGGCGGCCTGAAGCTTTCTTT,CASSYSRTGRPEAFF
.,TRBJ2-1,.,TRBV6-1,TGTGCCAGCAGTGAGTTCCGTGGTGGGGAATACAATGAGCAGTTCTTC,CASSEFRGGEYNEQFF
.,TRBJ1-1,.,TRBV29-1,TGCAGCGTTGAAGTGCCAGGCGTGAACACTGAAGCTTTCTTT,CSVEVPGVNTEAFF
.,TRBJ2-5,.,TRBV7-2,TGTGCCAGCAGCTTAGCGGCCGCCCAAGAGACCCAGTACTTC,CASSLAAAQETQYF
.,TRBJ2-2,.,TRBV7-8,TGTGCCAGCAGCTTTATGGGGGGGCTATCGAACACCGGGGAGCTGTTTTTT,CASSFMGGLSNTGELFF
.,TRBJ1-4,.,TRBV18,TGTGCCAGCTCACTCGCCTGGGATGAAAAACTGTTTTTT,CASSLAWDEKLFF
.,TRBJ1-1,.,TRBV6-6,TGTGCCAGCAGCCCCAACAGGGACACTGAAGCTTTCTTT,CASSPNRDTEAFF
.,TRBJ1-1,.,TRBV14,TGTGCCAGCAGCCACCTAAGGCCGGGCCGGAGTGGCACTGAAGCTTTCTTT,CASSHLRPGRSGTEAFF
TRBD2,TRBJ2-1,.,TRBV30,TGTGCCTGGAGTGTACGTCGCGGGAGTCTCGATGAGCAGTTCTTC,CAWSVRRGSLDEQFF
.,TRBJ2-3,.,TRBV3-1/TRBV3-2,TGTGCCAGCAGCCAATTTACTAGCACAGATACGCAGTATTTT,CASSQFTSTDTQYF
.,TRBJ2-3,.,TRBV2,TGTGCCAGCAGTGGGACCGGAGGGGAGCAGTATTTT,CASSGTGGEQYF
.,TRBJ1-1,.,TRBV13,TGTGCCAGCAGCCGAACAACCATGAACACTGAAGCTTTCTTT,CASSRTTMNTEAFF
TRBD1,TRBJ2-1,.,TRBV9,TGTGCCAGCAGCGTACTGGACAGGGGGCCCTACAATGAGCAGTTCTTC,CASSVLDRGPYNEQFF
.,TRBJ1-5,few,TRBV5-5,TGTGCCAGCAGCTTCGACCCGGGACGGGGACAGCCCCAGCATTTT,CASSFDPGRGQPQHF
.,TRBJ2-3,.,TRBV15,TGTGCCACCAGCAGAGATAGTCCCACAGATACGCAGTATTTT,CATSRDSPTDTQYF
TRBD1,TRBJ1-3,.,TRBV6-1,TGTGCCAGCAGTGAGGGACAGGGCTTGGGCTCTGGAAACACCATATATTTT,CASSEGQGLGSGNTIYF
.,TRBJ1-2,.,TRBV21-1,TGTGCCAGCAGGTCGGAGAGGAGCAATTATGGCTACACCTTC,CASRSERSNYGYTF
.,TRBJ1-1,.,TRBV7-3,TGTGCCAGCAGCTTACCCGGGCCACCCGCTTTCTTT,CASSLPGPPAFF
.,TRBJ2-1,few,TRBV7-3,TGTGCCAGCAGCTTAGCCAGGGCGTCCTACAATGAGCAGTTCTTC,CASSLARASYNEQFF
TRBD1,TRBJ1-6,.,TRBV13,TGTGCCAGCAGCCTCGCGGACAGGGACTCACCCCTCCACTTT,CASSLADRDSPLHF